A single sample gave rise to the 15 T cell receptor beta chains below, sequenced in a study of blood T cell repertoires in COVID-19. Assay used: immunoSEQ multiplex PCR; TCRdb lists only in-frame clones, some missing. There are roughly 140,000 clones in the sample; approximately 80% occur only once, and approximately 3.5% lies in the top ten. The sequenced sample consisted of peripheral blood. Source of these receptors: an older man who had recovered from COVID-19.

Here the CDR3 reads CASSQIRPTGESSYEQYF. The CDR3 DNA is TGTGCCAGTAGTCAAATCAGACCGACAGGAGAGAGCTCCTACGAGCAGTACTTC. The chain has TRBV19 and TRBJ2-7, with a tentative D call TRBD1 (6 bases). In germline, CDR1 is LNHDA, CDR2 SQIVND (reference sequence). V gave up 5 bases and J gave up 0 bases, with 23 bases separating them. The length of the CDR3 is 18 residues.

This sequence joins TRBV2 and TRBJ2-5, with 10 bases that match TRBD1. V dropped 6 bases and J dropped 2; count of bases not matched to a gene: 6. CDR1 is SNHLY, CDR2 FYNNEI, per germline. The CDR3 sequence is 15 residues long. CDR3 bases: TGTGCCAGCAGGCGGACAGGGGGTTTGCAAGAGACCCAGTACTTC. Protein sequence: CASRRTGGLQETQYF. The whole variable domain, filled in from reference TRBV2 and TRBJ2-5, reads EPEVTQTPSHQVTQMGQEVILRCVPISNHLYFYWYRQILGQKVEFLVSFYNNEISEKSEIFDDQFSVERPDGSNFTLKIRSTKLEDSAMYFCASRRTGGLQETQYFGPGTRLLVL.

This rearrangement joins TRBV4-1 to TRBJ2-7; D is possibly TRBD2 (5 bases). Germline V lookup: CDR1 MGHRA, CDR2 YSYEKL. This CDR3 comprises 15 residues. V dropped 1 base and J dropped 0 bases, with 10 bases sitting between them. The CDR3 DNA sequence: TGCGCCAGCAGCCAAGCCAGCGGTTTCTCCTACGAGCAGTACTTC. This encodes CASSQASGFSYEQYF.

The chain uses TRBV3-1 (or the pseudogene TRBV3-2) and TRBJ2-5; D is possibly TRBD2 (6 bases). V was cut by 1 base and J by 7 bases, with 13 bases left in between. The CDR3 contains 14 residues. The V gene's germline CDR1 is LGHDT and CDR2 YNNKEL (reference sequence). In DNA, the CDR3 is TGTGCCAGCAGCCAAGTCGGCGGGACCGGGACCCAGTACTTC. This translates into CASSQVGGTGTQYF.

The rearrangement uses TRBV19 and TRBJ1-2; 10 nucleotides agree with TRBD1. Germline CDR1 is LNHDA and CDR2 is SQIVND (reference sequence). The V and J ends lost 5 bases and 2 bases, in that order; junction bases with no gene match: 5. The CDR3 has 15 residues. CDR3 in DNA: TGTGCCAGTAGTGTAACGGGACAGGGGAACTATGGCTACACCTTC. Its protein product is CASSVTGQGNYGYTF.

The gene calls are TRBV5-1 and TRBJ1-3, with 9 bases aligning to TRBD1. The length of the CDR3 is 15 residues. Per germline, CDR1 SGHRS and CDR2 YFSETQ. With 4 bases clipped from V and 5 bases from J, the junction kept 7 bases outside the gene matches. The CDR3 coding sequence is TGCGCCAGCAGCCCAACGGACAGGGGAAGAAACACCATATATTTT. Amino acids: CASSPTDRGRNTIYF.

The rearrangement uses TRBV7-2 and TRBJ2-1; D not resolved. The ends were cut back, 1 base at V and 5 bases at J, with 21 bases in the middle. Germline V gives CDR1 SGHTA, CDR2 FQGNSA. There are 18 residues in the CDR3. The CDR3 loop is CASSLVNLVSYPDNEQFF. DNA of the CDR3: TGTGCCAGCAGCTTAGTGAACCTAGTTAGCTACCCCGACAATGAGCAGTTCTTC.

The chain is built from TRBV7-9 and TRBJ2-1, with 12 bases lining up with TRBD2. The V gene's germline CDR1 is SEHNR and CDR2 FQNEAQ (reference sequence). Germline trimming cut 4 bases from V and 4 bases from J; bases unmatched to any gene: 5. This CDR3 has 16 amino acids. CDR3 loop: CASSSRTSGEYNEQFF. In DNA form, the CDR3 reads TGTGCCAGCAGCTCCCGGACTAGCGGGGAGTACAATGAGCAGTTCTTC. The whole variable domain, remainder taken from reference TRBV7-9 and TRBJ2-1, is DTGVSQNPRHKITKRGQNVTFRCDPISEHNRLYWYRQTLGQGPEFLTYFQNEAQLEKSRLLSDRFSAERPKGSFSTLEIQRTEQGDSAMYLCASSSRTSGEYNEQFFGPGTRLTVL.

The chain has TRBV18 and TRBJ2-7; 10 bases align to TRBD1. The trim removed 6 bases at V and 5 bases at J, leaving 7 bases unmatched. Germline V CDR1 and CDR2: KGHSH, LQKENI. CDR3 length equals 14 residues. The CDR3 nucleotides are TGTGCCAGCTCCACAAGACAGGGGGCGGACGAGCAGTACTTC. Its protein is CASSTRQGADEQYF.

The chain recombines TRBV7-9 with TRBJ2-7; D might be TRBD2 (6 bases). This CDR3 is 14 amino acids long. Germline V gene sequence: CDR1 SEHNR, CDR2 FQNEAQ (reference sequence). Trimming removed 5 bases from V and 3 bases from J, with 14 bases in between. The CDR3 coding sequence is TGTGCCAGCAGCGCCATTGGGGGGTTCTACGAGCAGTACTTC. Translated, it gives CASSAIGGFYEQYF.

Only one count was recorded for this clone. The rearrangement joins TRBV15 to TRBJ2-1; D is perhaps TRBD2 (5 bases). CDR1 is LNHNV and CDR2 is YYDKDF in the germline V gene (reference sequence). The length of the CDR3 is 12 residues. The ends were cut back, 2 bases at V and 9 bases at J, with 8 bases in the middle. The DNA for the CDR3 is TGTGCCACCAGCAGAAGCGGTCTTGAGCAGTTCTTC. As protein: CATSRSGLEQFF.

This chain links TRBV4-1 with TRBJ2-1; D uncertain. V lost 8 bases and J lost 0, with 14 bases in between. The germline V gene encodes CDR1 MGHRA and CDR2 YSYEKL. The CDR3 spans 15 residues. The CDR3 DNA follows: TGCGCCAGCGGCGGCACATCAAGCTCCTACAATGAGCAGTTCTTC. It is translated as CASGGTSSSYNEQFF.

This clone was detected once. The V gene is TRBV25-1, the J gene TRBJ2-7, with 8 nucleotides matching TRBD1. This CDR3 is built from 15 residues. Per the germline V gene, CDR1 is MGHDK and CDR2 is SYGVNS. Trimming cost V 1 base and J 2 bases; bases outside gene matches: 4. This chain's CDR3 is CASSESETGAYEQYF. DNA for the CDR3: TGTGCCAGCAGTGAATCGGAGACAGGGGCCTACGAGCAGTACTTC.

The CDR3 sequence is CASSSLGQETQYF. CDR3 nucleotide sequence: TGTGCCAGCAGTTCCCTGGGACAGGAGACCCAGTACTTC. The chain employs TRBV6-5 and TRBJ2-5; the match to TRBD1 covers 7 bases. The germline V gene has CDR1 MNHEY and CDR2 SVGAGI. The CDR3 is 13 amino acids. With V trimmed by 4 bases and J by 5 bases, 4 bases remained unmatched.

The chain combines TRBV16 with TRBJ2-7, with 12 positions matching TRBD2. This CDR3 contains 16 residues. V was pared by 2 bases and J by 3 bases, with 5 bases of the junction left unmatched. Germline assignment: CDR1 KGHSY and CDR2 FQNENV. The CDR3: CASSQGTSGRNYEQYF. DNA of the CDR3: TGTGCCAGCAGCCAAGGCACTAGCGGGAGGAACTACGAGCAGTACTTC.